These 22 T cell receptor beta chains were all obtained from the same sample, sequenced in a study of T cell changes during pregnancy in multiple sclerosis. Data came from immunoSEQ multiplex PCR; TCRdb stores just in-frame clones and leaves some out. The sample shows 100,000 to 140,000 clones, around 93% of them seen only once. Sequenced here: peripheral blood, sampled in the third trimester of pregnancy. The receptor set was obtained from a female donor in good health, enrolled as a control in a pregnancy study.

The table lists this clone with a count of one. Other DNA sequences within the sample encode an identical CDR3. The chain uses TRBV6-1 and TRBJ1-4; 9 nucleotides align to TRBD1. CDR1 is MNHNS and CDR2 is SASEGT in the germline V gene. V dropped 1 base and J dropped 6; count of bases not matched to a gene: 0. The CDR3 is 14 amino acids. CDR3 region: CASSEGTGDEKLFF. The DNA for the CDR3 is TGTGCCAGCAGTGAAGGGACAGGGGATGAAAAACTGTTTTTT.

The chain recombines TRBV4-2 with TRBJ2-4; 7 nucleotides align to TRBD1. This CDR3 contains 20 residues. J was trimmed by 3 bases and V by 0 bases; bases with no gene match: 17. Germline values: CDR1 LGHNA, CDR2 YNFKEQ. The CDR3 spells CASSQDEGGPTGGGKNIQYF. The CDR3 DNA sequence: TGTGCCAGCAGCCAAGATGAAGGGGGCCCGACAGGAGGTGGCAAAAACATTCAGTACTTC.

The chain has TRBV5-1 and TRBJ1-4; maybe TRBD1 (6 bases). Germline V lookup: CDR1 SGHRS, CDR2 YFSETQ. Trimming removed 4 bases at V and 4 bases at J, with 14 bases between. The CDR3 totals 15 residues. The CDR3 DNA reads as TGCGCCAGCAGCCGTCCGGGGGGGCGTAATGAAAAACTGTTTTTT. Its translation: CASSRPGGRNEKLFF.

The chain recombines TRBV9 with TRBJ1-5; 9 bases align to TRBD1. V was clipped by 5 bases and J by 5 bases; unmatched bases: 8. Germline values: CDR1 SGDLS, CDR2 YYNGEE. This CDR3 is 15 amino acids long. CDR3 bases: TGTGCCAGCAGTGACAGGGGGGTAGAAGATCAGCCCCAGCATTTT. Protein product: CASSDRGVEDQPQHF.

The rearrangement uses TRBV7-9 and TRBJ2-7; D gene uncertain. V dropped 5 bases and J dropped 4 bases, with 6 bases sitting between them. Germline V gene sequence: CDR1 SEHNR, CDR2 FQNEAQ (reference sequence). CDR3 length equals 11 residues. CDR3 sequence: CASSPGYEQYF. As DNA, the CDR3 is TGTGCCAGCAGCCCCGGGTACGAGCAGTACTTC.

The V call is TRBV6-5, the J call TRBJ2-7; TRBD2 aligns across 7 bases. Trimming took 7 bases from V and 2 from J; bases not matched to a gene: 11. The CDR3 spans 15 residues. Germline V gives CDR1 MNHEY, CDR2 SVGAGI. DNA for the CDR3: TGTGCCAGCACCGCCACAGCGGGGAATACCTACGAGCAGTACTTC. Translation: CASTATAGNTYEQYF.

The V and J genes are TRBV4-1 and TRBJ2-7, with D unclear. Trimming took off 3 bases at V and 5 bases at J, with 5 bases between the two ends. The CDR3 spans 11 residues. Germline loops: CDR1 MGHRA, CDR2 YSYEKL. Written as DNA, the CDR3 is TGCGCCAGCAGCCATCTCCACGAGCAGTACTTC. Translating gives CASSHLHEQYF.

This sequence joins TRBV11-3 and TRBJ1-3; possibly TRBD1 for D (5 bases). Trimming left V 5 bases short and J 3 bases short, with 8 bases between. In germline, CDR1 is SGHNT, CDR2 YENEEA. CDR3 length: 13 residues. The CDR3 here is CASSQDNGNTIYF. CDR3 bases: TGTGCCAGCAGCCAGGACAATGGAAACACCATATATTTT.

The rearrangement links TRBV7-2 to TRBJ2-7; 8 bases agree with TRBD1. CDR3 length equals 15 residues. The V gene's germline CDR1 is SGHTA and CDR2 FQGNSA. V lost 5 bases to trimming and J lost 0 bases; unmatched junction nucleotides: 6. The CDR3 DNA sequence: TGTGCCAGCAGCCTCCGACAGGGGAACTCCTACGAGCAGTACTTC. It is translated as CASSLRQGNSYEQYF.

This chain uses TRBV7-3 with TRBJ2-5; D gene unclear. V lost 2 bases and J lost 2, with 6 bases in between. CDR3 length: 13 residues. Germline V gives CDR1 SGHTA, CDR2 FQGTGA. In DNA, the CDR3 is TGTGCCAGCAGCTTATATAGACAAGAGACCCAGTACTTC. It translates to CASSLYRQETQYF.

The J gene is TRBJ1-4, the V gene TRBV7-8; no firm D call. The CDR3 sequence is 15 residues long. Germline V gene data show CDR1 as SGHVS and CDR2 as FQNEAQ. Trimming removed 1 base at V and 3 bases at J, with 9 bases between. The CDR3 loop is CASSLGTGSNEKLFF. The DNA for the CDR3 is TGTGCCAGCAGCTTAGGGACGGGGTCTAATGAAAAACTGTTTTTT. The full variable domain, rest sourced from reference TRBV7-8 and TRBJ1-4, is GAGVSQSPRYKVAKRGQDVALRCDPISGHVSLFWYQQALGQGPEFLTYFQNEAQLDKSGLPSDRFFAERPEGSVSTLKIQRTQQEDSAVYLCASSLGTGSNEKLFFGSGTQLSVL.

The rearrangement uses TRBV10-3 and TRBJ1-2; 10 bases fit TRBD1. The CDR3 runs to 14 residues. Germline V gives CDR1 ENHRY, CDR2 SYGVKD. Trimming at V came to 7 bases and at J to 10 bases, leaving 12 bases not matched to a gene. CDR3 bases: TGTGCCATCACTCCGGACAGGGGGTTAGTTGCCTACACCTTC. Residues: CAITPDRGLVAYTF.

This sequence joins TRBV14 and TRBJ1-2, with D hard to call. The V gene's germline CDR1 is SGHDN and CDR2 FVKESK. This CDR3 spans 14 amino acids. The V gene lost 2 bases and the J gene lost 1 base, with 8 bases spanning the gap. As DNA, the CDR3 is TGTGCCAGCAGCCAATCCTCCTATAACTATGGCTACACCTTC. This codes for CASSQSSYNYGYTF.

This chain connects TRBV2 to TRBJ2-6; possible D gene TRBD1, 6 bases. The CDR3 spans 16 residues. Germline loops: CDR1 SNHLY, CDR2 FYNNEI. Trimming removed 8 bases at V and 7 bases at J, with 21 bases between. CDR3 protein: CASSRDTPVVANVLTF. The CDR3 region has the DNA TGTGCCAGCTCCCGGGACACGCCGGTGGTTGCCAACGTCCTGACTTTC.

This chain's CDR3 is CASSLDRVIGYTF. The CDR3 nucleotides read TGTGCCAGCAGCTTAGACCGGGTAATCGGCTACACCTTC. The chain combines TRBV11-3 with TRBJ1-2; D is uncertain. Trimming took 0 bases from V and 8 from J, leaving 10 bases between them. The germline V gene encodes CDR1 SGHNT and CDR2 YENEEA. The CDR3 has 13 residues.

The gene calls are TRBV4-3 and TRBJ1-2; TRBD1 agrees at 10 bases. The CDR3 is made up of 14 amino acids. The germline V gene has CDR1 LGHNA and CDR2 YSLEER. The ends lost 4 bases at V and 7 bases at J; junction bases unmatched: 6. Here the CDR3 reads CASSRGQGVGGYTF. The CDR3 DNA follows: TGCGCCAGCAGCCGCGGACAGGGGGTTGGTGGCTACACCTTC.

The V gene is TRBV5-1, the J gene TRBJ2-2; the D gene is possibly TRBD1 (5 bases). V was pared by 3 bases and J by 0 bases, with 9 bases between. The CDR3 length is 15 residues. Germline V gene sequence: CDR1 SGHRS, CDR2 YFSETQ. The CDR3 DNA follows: TGCGCCAGCAGCTCTGACAGCCCGAACACCGGGGAGCTGTTTTTT. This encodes CASSSDSPNTGELFF.

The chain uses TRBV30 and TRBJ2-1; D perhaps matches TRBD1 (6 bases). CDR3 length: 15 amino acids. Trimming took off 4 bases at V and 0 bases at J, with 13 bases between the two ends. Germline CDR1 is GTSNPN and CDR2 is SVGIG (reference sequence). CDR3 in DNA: TGTGCCTGGATCATCAGGGGCTACTCCTACAATGAGCAGTTCTTC. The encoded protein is CAWIIRGYSYNEQFF.

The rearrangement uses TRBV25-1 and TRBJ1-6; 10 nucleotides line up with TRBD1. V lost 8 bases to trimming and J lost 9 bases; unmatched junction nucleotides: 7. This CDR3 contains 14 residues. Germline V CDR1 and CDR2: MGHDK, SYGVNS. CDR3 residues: CASGDDRGPSPLHF. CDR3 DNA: TGTGCCAGCGGGGATGACAGGGGGCCTTCACCCCTCCACTTT.

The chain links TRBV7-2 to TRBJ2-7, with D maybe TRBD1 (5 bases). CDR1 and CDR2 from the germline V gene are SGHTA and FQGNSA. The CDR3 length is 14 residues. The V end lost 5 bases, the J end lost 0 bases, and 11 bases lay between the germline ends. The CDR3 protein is CASSADRYSYEQYF. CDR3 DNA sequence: TGTGCCAGCAGCGCCGACAGATACTCCTACGAGCAGTACTTC.

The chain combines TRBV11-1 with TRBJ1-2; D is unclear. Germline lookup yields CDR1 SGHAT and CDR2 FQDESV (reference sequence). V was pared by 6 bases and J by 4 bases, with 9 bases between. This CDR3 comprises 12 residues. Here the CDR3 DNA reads TGTGCCAGCAGTAATAAGCTCTATGGCTACACCTTC. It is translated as CASSNKLYGYTF.

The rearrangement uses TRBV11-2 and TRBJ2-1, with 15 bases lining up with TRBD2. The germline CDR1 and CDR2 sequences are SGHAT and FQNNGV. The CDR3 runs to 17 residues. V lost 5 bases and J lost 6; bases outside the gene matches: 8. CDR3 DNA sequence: TGTGCCAGCAGCCTCGGACTAGCGGGGGGGCGGAGCAATGAGCAGTTCTTC. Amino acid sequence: CASSLGLAGGRSNEQFF.